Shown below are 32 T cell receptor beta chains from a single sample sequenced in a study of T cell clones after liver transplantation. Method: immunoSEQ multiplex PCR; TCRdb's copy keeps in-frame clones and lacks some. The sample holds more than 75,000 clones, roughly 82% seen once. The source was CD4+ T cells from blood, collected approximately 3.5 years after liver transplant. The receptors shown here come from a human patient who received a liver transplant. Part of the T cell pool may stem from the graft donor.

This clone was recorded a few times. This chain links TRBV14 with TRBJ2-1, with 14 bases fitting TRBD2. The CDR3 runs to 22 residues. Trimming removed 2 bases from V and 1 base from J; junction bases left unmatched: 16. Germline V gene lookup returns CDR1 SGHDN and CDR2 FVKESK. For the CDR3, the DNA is TGTGCCAGCAGCCAACTCATACAGGGACTAGCGGGAGAGACAGTTTCCTACAATGAGCAGTTCTTC. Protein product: CASSQLIQGLAGETVSYNEQFF.

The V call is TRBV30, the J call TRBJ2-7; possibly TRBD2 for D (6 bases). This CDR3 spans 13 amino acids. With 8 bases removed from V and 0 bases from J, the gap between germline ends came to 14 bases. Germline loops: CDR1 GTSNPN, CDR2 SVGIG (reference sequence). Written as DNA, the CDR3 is TGTGCCGTAAAGACGGACTACTCCTACGAGCAGTACTTC. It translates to CAVKTDYSYEQYF.

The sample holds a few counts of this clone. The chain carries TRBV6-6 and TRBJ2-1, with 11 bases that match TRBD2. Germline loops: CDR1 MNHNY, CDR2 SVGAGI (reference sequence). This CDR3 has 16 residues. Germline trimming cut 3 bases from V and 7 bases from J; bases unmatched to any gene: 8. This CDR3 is CASSYSGRGAGNEQFF. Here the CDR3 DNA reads TGTGCCAGCAGTTATAGCGGGAGGGGGGCAGGGAATGAGCAGTTCTTC.

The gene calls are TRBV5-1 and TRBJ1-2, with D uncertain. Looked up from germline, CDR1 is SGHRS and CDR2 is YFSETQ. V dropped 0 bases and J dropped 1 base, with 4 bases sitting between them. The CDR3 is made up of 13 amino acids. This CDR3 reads CASSLDINYGYTF. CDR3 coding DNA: TGCGCCAGCAGCTTGGACATTAACTATGGCTACACCTTC.

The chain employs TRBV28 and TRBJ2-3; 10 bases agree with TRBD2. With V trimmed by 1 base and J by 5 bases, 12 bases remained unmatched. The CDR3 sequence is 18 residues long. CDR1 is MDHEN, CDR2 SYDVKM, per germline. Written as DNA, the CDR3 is TGTGCCAGCAGTTTATCCCTTAGCGGGAGGCAGGGTGGAGATACGCAGTATTTT. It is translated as CASSLSLSGRQGGDTQYF.

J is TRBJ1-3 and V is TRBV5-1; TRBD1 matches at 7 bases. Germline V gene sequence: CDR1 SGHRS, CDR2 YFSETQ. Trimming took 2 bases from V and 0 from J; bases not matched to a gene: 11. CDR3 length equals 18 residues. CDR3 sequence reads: CASSLEGQFELSGNTIYF. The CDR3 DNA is TGCGCCAGCAGCTTAGAGGGACAGTTTGAACTCTCTGGAAACACCATATATTTT.

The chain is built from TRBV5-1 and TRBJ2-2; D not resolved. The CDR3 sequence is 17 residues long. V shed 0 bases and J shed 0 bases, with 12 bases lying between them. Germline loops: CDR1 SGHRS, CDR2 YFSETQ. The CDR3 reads CASSLAATTANTGELFF. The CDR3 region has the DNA TGCGCCAGCAGCTTGGCCGCGACAACCGCGAACACCGGGGAGCTGTTTTTT.

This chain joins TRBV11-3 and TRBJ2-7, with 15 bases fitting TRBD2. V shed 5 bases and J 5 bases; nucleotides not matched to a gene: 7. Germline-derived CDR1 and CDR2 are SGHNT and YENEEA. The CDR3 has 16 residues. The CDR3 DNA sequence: TGTGCCAGCAGCCCCGGACTAGCGGGAGGGAGAGACGAGCAGTACTTC. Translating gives CASSPGLAGGRDEQYF.

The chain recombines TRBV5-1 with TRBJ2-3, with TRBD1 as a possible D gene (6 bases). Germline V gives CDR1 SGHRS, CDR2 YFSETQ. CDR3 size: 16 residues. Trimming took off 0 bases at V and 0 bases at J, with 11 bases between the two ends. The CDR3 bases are TGCGCCAGCAGCTTGGGCGGACAGTTTAGCACAGATACGCAGTATTTT. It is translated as CASSLGGQFSTDTQYF.

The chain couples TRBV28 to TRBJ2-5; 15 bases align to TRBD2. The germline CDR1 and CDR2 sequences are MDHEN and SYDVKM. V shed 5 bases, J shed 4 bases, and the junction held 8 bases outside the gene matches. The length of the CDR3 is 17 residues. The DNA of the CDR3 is TGTGCCAGCAGTGAGGGACTAGCGGGAGGAGGTTTAGAGACCCAGTACTTC. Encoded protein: CASSEGLAGGGLETQYF.

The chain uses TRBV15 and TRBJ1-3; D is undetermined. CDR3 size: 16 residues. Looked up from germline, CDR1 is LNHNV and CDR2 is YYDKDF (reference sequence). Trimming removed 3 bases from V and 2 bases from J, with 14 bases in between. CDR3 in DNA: TGTGCCACCAGCAGGGATTCAGTACGACCTGGAAACACCATATATTTT. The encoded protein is CATSRDSVRPGNTIYF.

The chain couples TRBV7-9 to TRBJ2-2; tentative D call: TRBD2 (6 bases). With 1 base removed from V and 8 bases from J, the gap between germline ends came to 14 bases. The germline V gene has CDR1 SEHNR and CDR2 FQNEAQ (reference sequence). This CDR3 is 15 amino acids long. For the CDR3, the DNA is TGTGCCAGCAGCTTAGGACGCGGGATCATAGGGGAGCTGTTTTTT. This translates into CASSLGRGIIGELFF.

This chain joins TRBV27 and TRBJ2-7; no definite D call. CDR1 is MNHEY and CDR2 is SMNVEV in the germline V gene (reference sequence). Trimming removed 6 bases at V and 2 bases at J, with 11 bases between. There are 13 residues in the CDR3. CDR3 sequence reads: CASSLKAPYEQYF. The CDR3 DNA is TGTGCCAGCAGCCTGAAGGCGCCCTACGAGCAGTACTTC.

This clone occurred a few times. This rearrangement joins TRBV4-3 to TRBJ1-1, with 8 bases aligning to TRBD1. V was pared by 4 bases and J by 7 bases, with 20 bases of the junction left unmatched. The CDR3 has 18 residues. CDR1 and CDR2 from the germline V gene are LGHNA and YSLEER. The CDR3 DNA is TGCGCCAGCAGCCCAGGACTCCTTCAGTGGACAGGGAACGGTGAAGCTTTCTTT. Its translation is CASSPGLLQWTGNGEAFF.

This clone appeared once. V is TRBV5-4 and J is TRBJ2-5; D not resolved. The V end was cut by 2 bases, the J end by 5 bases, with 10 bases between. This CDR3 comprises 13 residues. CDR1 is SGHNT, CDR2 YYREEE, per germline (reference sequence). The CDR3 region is CASSFGNTETQYF. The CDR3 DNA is TGTGCCAGCAGCTTTGGGAATACGGAGACCCAGTACTTC.

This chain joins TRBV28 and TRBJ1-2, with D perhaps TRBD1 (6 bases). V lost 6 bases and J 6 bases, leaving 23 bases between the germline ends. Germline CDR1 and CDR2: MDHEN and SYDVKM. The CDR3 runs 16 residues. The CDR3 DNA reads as TGTGCCAGCAGCTACAACCCGCCTACGGGGGGCCATGGCTACACCTTC. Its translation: CASSYNPPTGGHGYTF.

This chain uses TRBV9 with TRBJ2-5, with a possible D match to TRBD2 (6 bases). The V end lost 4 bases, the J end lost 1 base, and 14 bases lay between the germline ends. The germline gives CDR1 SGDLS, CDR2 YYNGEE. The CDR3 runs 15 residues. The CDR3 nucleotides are TGTGCCAGCAGCCCGGGACCAGCGGGCCAAGAGACCCAGTACTTC. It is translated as CASSPGPAGQETQYF.

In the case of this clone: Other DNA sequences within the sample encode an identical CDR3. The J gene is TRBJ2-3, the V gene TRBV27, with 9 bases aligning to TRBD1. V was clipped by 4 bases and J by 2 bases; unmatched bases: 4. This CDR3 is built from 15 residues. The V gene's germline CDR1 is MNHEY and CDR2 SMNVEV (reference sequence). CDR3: CASSSRDRVTDTQYF. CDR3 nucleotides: TGTGCCAGCAGTTCCCGGGACAGGGTCACAGATACGCAGTATTTT.

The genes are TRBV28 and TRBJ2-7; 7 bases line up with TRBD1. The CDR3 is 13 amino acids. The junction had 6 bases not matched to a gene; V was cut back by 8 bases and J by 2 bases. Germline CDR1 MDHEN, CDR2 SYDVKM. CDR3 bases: TGTGCCAGCTCAGGACAGGCTCCCTACGAGCAGTACTTC. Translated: CASSGQAPYEQYF. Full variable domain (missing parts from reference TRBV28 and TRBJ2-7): DVKVTQSSRYLVKRTGEKVFLECVQDMDHENMFWYRQDPGLGLRLIYFSYDVKMKEKGDIPEGYSVSREKKERFSLILESASTNQTSMYLCASSGQAPYEQYFGPGTRLTVT.

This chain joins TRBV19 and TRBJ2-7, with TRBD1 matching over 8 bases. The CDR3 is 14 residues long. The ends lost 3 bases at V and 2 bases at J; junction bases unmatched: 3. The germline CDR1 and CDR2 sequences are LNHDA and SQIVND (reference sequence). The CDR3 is CASSIGQGAYEQYF. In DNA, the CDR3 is TGTGCCAGTAGTATCGGACAGGGTGCCTACGAGCAGTACTTC.

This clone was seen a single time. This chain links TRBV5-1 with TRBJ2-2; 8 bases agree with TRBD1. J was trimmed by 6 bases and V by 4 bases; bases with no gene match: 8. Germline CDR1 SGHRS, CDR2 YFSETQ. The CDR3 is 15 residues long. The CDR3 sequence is CASSLTGDIPGELFF. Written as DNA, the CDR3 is TGCGCCAGCAGCCTGACAGGGGATATTCCCGGGGAGCTGTTTTTT.

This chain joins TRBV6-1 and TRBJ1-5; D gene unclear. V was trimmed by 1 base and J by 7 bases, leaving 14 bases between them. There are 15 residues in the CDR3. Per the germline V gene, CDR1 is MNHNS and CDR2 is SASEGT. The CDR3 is CASSEGYYGEQPQHF. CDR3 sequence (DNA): TGTGCCAGCAGTGAAGGGTATTATGGAGAGCAGCCCCAGCATTTT.

CDR3 loop: CASSLMATSGRPDEQFF. CDR3 nucleotide sequence: TGTGCCAGCAGCTTAATGGCGACTAGCGGGAGGCCGGATGAGCAGTTCTTC. This chain connects TRBV11-2 to TRBJ2-1; TRBD2 matches 13 bases. Unmatched junction bases numbered 9, after V lost 2 bases and J lost 8 bases. CDR3 length equals 17 residues. Germline V gene sequence: CDR1 SGHAT, CDR2 FQNNGV. Supplemented by reference TRBV11-2 and TRBJ2-1, the full variable domain reads EAGVAQSPRYKIIEKRQSVAFWCNPISGHATLYWYQQILGQGPKLLIQFQNNGVVDDSQLPKDRFSAERLKGVDSTLKIQPAKLEDSAVYLCASSLMATSGRPDEQFFGPGTRLTVL.

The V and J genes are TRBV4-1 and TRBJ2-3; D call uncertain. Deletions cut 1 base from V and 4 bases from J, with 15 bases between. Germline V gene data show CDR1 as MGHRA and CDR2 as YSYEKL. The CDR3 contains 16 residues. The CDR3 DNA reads TGCGCCAGCAGCCAAGCCCCCCCGGTAGTCCCAGATACGCAGTATTTT. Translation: CASSQAPPVVPDTQYF.

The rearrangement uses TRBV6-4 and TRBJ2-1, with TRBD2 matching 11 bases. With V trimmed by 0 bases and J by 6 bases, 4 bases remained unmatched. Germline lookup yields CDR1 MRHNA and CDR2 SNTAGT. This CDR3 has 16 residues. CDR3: CASSDSRTSGSNEQFF. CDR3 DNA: TGTGCCAGCAGTGACTCCCGGACTAGCGGGTCCAATGAGCAGTTCTTC.

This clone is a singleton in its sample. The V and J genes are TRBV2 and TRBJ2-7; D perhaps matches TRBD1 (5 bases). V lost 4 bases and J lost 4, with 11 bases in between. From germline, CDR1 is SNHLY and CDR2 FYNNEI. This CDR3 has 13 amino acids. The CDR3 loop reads CASSVGRAYEQYF. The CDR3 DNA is TGTGCCAGCAGTGTTGGCAGGGCGTACGAGCAGTACTTC.

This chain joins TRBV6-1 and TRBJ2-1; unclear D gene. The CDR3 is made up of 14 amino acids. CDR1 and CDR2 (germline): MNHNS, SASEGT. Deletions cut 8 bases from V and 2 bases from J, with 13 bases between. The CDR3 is CASRTPMPYNEQFF. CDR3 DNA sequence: TGTGCCAGCCGGACCCCAATGCCCTACAATGAGCAGTTCTTC.

CDR3 bases: TGCGCCAGCAGTCAATCGCCCAGAAACTATAGCAATCAGCCCCAGCATTTT. Amino acids: CASSQSPRNYSNQPQHF. The chain combines TRBV23-1 with TRBJ1-5; no clear D gene. TRBV23-1 is given ORF status, its function remaining uncertain. Trimming removed 0 bases from V and 0 bases from J, with 12 bases in between. The CDR3 contains 17 residues.

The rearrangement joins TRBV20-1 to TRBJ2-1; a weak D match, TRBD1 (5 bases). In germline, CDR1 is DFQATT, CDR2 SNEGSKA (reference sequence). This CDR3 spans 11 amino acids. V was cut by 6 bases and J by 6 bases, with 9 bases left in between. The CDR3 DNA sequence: TGCAGTGCGGGGCGAGGCAATGAGCAGTTCTTC. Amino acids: CSAGRGNEQFF.

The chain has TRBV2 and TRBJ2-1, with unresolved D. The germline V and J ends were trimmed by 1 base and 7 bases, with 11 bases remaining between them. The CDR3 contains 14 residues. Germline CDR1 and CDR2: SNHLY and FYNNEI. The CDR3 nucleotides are TGTGCCAGCAGTGAAGAATTAGTTTATAATGAGCAGTTCTTC. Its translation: CASSEELVYNEQFF.

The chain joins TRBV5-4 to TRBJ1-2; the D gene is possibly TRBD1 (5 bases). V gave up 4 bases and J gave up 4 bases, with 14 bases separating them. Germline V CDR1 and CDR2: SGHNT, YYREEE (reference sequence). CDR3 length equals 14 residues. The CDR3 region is CASSPGQLGYGYTF. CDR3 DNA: TGTGCCAGCAGCCCGGGGCAGTTGGGCTATGGCTACACCTTC.

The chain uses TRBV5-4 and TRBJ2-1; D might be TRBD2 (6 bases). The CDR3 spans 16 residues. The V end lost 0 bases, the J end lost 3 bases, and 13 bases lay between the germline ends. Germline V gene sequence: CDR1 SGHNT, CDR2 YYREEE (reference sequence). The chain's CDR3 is CASSLGGGTYYNEQFF. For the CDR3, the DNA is TGTGCCAGCAGCTTGGGAGGCGGGACCTACTACAATGAGCAGTTCTTC.